The 25 T cell receptor beta chains listed next were all sequenced from one sample in a study of blood T cell repertoires in COVID-19. Some clones are missing from TCRdb's copy, which holds only in-frame ones; the method was immunoSEQ multiplex PCR. Here the sample spans 200,000 or so clones, roughly 88% being singletons. The sequenced sample was PBMCs or T cells enriched from blood (not recorded which). The receptors were sampled from a woman in her thirties or forties with acute COVID-19.

The chain carries TRBV7-2 and TRBJ2-7, with a possible D match to TRBD2 (6 bases). The CDR3 covers 13 residues. The germline gives CDR1 SGHTA, CDR2 FQGNSA. Trimming left V 10 bases short and J 2 bases short, with 15 bases between. In DNA, the CDR3 is TGTGCCACCGGGCGGGGACCTGCCTACGAGCAGTACTTC. It yields the protein CATGRGPAYEQYF.

This chain joins TRBV2 and TRBJ2-5, with TRBD1 matching 7 bases. Losses at the gene ends were 7 bases for V and 2 bases for J; bases not matched to a gene: 13. The CDR3 runs 16 residues. The germline V gene has CDR1 SNHLY and CDR2 FYNNEI. CDR3 nucleotide sequence: TGTGCCAGCACCCGAGGGACAGCTGGTATACAAGAGACCCAGTACTTC. It specifies CASTRGTAGIQETQYF.

The gene calls are TRBV6-2 or TRBV6-3 and TRBJ2-3; tentative D call: TRBD2 (5 bases). V shed 0 bases and J shed 4 bases, with 14 bases lying between them. This CDR3 spans 16 amino acids. CDR1 and CDR2 (germline): MNHEY, SVGEGT. The CDR3 sequence: CASSYSSRGNSDTQYF. Here the CDR3 DNA reads TGTGCCAGCAGTTACTCGTCCCGGGGAAATTCAGATACGCAGTATTTT.

The chain couples TRBV28 to TRBJ2-3; 9 bases line up with TRBD2. Germline values: CDR1 MDHEN, CDR2 SYDVKM. The CDR3 loop spans 17 amino acids. V lost 1 base, J lost 2 bases, and 7 bases stayed unmatched. In nucleotides, the CDR3 is TGTGCCAGCAGTTTATACCTAGCGGGAATTTCCACAGATACGCAGTATTTT. Its translation: CASSLYLAGISTDTQYF.

This rearrangement joins TRBV5-1 to TRBJ1-1; D gene uncertain. V dropped 0 bases and J dropped 1 base, with 4 bases sitting between them. CDR1 is SGHRS, CDR2 YFSETQ, per germline. This CDR3 region has 13 residues. In nucleotides, the CDR3 is TGCGCCAGCAGCTTGGATCAGAACACTGAAGCTTTCTTT. The encoded protein is CASSLDQNTEAFF.

CDR3 bases: TGTGCCAGCGCGAAAGTTAGCCGAGGTAATGGCTACACCTTC. This translates into CASAKVSRGNGYTF. The V and J genes are TRBV2 and TRBJ1-2; D ambiguous. The CDR3 contains 14 residues. V lost 8 bases, J lost 6 bases, and 19 bases lay in between. Per germline, CDR1 SNHLY and CDR2 FYNNEI.

This chain joins TRBV29-1 and TRBJ2-7; possibly TRBD1 for D (5 bases). This CDR3 region has 12 residues. The germline V gene encodes CDR1 SQVTM and CDR2 ANQGSEA. The V end lost 7 bases, the J end lost 5 bases, and 15 bases lay between the germline ends. The CDR3 reads CSAADSRDEQYF. The CDR3 DNA reads as TGCAGCGCCGCGGATAGCAGGGACGAGCAGTACTTC.

The V and J genes are TRBV2 and TRBJ2-1; the D gene is possibly TRBD1 (5 bases). Per the germline V gene, CDR1 is SNHLY and CDR2 is FYNNEI. The CDR3 length is 15 residues. V lost 4 bases, J lost 5 bases, and 15 bases lay in between. The CDR3: CASSVSRVPHNEQFF. In DNA, the CDR3 is TGTGCCAGCAGTGTATCCAGGGTTCCGCACAATGAGCAGTTCTTC.

V and J are TRBV18 and TRBJ2-1, with D possibly matching TRBD2 (5 bases). V was cut by 6 bases and J by 4 bases, with 19 bases left in between. Germline V lookup: CDR1 KGHSH, CDR2 LQKENI. The CDR3 covers 16 residues. The CDR3 DNA follows: TGTGCCAGCTCGCCAGGCTTAGGGAGAGTATACAATGAGCAGTTCTTC. Translation: CASSPGLGRVYNEQFF.

V gene TRBV12-3 or TRBV12-4 combines with J gene TRBJ1-2, with D hard to call. The V and J ends lost 5 bases and 6 bases respectively, with 10 bases between them. The CDR3 consists of 12 residues. The CDR3 here is CASSVWTDGYTF. CDR3 sequence (DNA): TGTGCCAGCAGTGTCTGGACTGATGGCTACACCTTC.

V and J are TRBV18 and TRBJ2-7; unclear D gene. The germline V gene has CDR1 KGHSH and CDR2 LQKENI. There are 16 residues in the CDR3. Deletions cut 3 bases from V and 0 bases from J, with 15 bases between. Here the CDR3 DNA reads TGTGCCAGCTCACCCACCCTGAGGCGAATCTCCTACGAGCAGTACTTC. It is translated as CASSPTLRRISYEQYF.

V is TRBV4-1 and J is TRBJ1-3; D unresolved. The length of the CDR3 is 13 residues. Trimming took off 3 bases at V and 4 bases at J, with 7 bases between the two ends. The germline V gene encodes CDR1 MGHRA and CDR2 YSYEKL. The CDR3 region is CASSQLRGNTIYF. In DNA, the CDR3 is TGCGCCAGCAGCCAGCTCCGGGGAAACACCATATATTTT.

The chain links TRBV29-1 to TRBJ2-1, with TRBD2 matching over 13 bases. Germline CDR1 and CDR2: SQVTM and ANQGSEA. CDR3 size: 13 residues. V was pared by 7 bases and J by 10 bases, with 7 bases of the junction left unmatched. In nucleotides, the CDR3 is TGCAGCGCTACTAGCGGGGGGGCCGGGGAGCAGTTCTTC. Its translation is CSATSGGAGEQFF.

This chain links TRBV7-8 with TRBJ1-5; 10 bases fit TRBD1. Germline lookup yields CDR1 SGHVS and CDR2 FQNEAQ. V dropped 4 bases and J dropped 2; count of bases not matched to a gene: 8. This CDR3 has 17 amino acids. This CDR3 is CASSYDRGQGGNQPQHF. In nucleotides, the CDR3 is TGTGCCAGCAGCTACGACAGGGGGCAAGGAGGCAATCAGCCCCAGCATTTT.

The rearrangement uses TRBV25-1 and TRBJ2-3, with TRBD2 matching 11 bases. This CDR3 region has 16 residues. Germline V gene lookup returns CDR1 MGHDK and CDR2 SYGVNS. Trimming cost V 3 bases and J 4 bases; bases outside gene matches: 6. The CDR3 coding sequence is TGTGCCAGCAGTGATCCGGGACTAGCGGTTTCAGATACGCAGTATTTT. It specifies CASSDPGLAVSDTQYF.

The chain has TRBV5-4 and TRBJ2-2; 8 nucleotides match TRBD2. V gave up 4 bases and J gave up 7 bases; unmatched junction bases: 12. In germline, CDR1 is SGHNT, CDR2 YYREEE (reference sequence). This CDR3 is 16 amino acids long. For the CDR3, the DNA is TGTGCCAGCAGCACGGGACTAGAGGGTTCCATCGGGGAGCTGTTTTTT. Its translation is CASSTGLEGSIGELFF.

The V gene is TRBV19, the J gene TRBJ2-1; TRBD1 matches 10 bases. This CDR3 is built from 14 residues. Germline values: CDR1 LNHDA, CDR2 SQIVND (reference sequence). V shed 7 bases and J 4 bases; nucleotides not matched to a gene: 4. The CDR3 bases are TGTGCCAGTACCGTGGGACAGGGGTACAATGAGCAGTTCTTC. It codes for CASTVGQGYNEQFF.

The chain is built from TRBV2 and TRBJ1-1; D unresolved. V dropped 8 bases and J dropped 3 bases, with 7 bases sitting between them. CDR3 length equals 11 residues. The germline V gene encodes CDR1 SNHLY and CDR2 FYNNEI. The CDR3 is CASRRDTEAFF. The CDR3 DNA sequence: TGTGCCAGCCGACGGGACACTGAAGCTTTCTTT. Filled out from reference TRBV2 and TRBJ1-1, the complete variable domain reads EPEVTQTPSHQVTQMGQEVILRCVPISNHLYFYWYRQILGQKVEFLVSFYNNEISEKSEIFDDQFSVERPDGSNFTLKIRSTKLEDSAMYFCASRRDTEAFFGQGTRLTVV.

The CDR3 DNA reads TGTGCCAGCAGCTTAGAAGGGGGCTGGACAGATACGCAGTATTTT. It translates to CASSLEGGWTDTQYF. The V call is TRBV7-9, the J call TRBJ2-3; TRBD1 matches at 7 bases. CDR3 length: 15 residues. CDR1 is SEHNR, CDR2 FQNEAQ, per germline (reference sequence). V dropped 1 base and J dropped 3; count of bases not matched to a gene: 4.

The rearrangement uses TRBV19 and TRBJ1-5; TRBD1 is a possible D gene (5 bases). Looked up from germline, CDR1 is LNHDA and CDR2 is SQIVND (reference sequence). The CDR3 covers 15 residues. The V end lost 9 bases, the J end lost 0 bases, and 15 bases lay between the germline ends. In DNA, the CDR3 is TGTGCCAGCCAGTCCGGGGGATATAGCAATCAGCCCCAGCATTTT. Its translation: CASQSGGYSNQPQHF.

Written as DNA, the CDR3 is TGTGCCAGCTCACCATCGTCAGGATCGAACACTGAAGCTTTCTTT. Residues: CASSPSSGSNTEAFF. The genes are TRBV18 and TRBJ1-1; D uncertain. Germline loops: CDR1 KGHSH, CDR2 LQKENI. CDR3 size: 15 residues. Trimming cost V 2 bases and J 1 base, with 11 bases left between them.

This chain joins TRBV5-8 and TRBJ2-2; 7 nucleotides line up with TRBD1. Trimming cost V 3 bases and J 7 bases; bases outside gene matches: 9. This CDR3 spans 15 amino acids. The V gene's germline CDR1 is SGHTS and CDR2 YDEGEE. The CDR3 coding sequence is TGTGCCAGCAGCTCTTCCGGGACAGTGGGCGGGGAGCTGTTTTTT. Translation gives CASSSSGTVGGELFF.

The chain has TRBV2 and TRBJ2-2, with 7 bases aligning to TRBD1. Unmatched junction bases numbered 8, after V lost 4 bases and J lost 6 bases. Germline CDR1 SNHLY, CDR2 FYNNEI. The CDR3 is made up of 15 amino acids. The CDR3 nucleotides read TGTGCCAGCAGTGTTAAGGGGCAGGGGGCCGGGGAGCTGTTTTTT. This codes for CASSVKGQGAGELFF.

The chain employs TRBV12-3 or TRBV12-4 and TRBJ1-5, with D unclear. The V end lost 0 bases, the J end lost 9 bases, and 9 bases lay between the germline ends. CDR3 length: 13 amino acids. The CDR3 DNA reads as TGTGCCAGCAGTTTAGCCGGCACGGGGCCCCAGCATTTT. This codes for CASSLAGTGPQHF.

The V gene is TRBV2, the J gene TRBJ1-3; D unclear. Germline CDR1 is SNHLY and CDR2 is FYNNEI. The CDR3 length is 15 residues. V gave up 2 bases and J gave up 0 bases, with 8 bases separating them. Written as DNA, the CDR3 is TGTGCCAGCAGTGAAAACTCGTACTCTGGAAACACCATATATTTT. Translation gives CASSENSYSGNTIYF.